These T cell receptor beta chains were read from a single sample in a study of STAT5B mutations in CD4+ large granular lymphocyte leukemia. Using immunoSEQ multiplex PCR, the repertoire was profiled, and TCRdb retains in-frame clones only, with some absent. This table has around 34,000 clones, approximately 85% appearing once. The sample taken for sequencing was CD4+ T cells from blood buffy coats. The receptors stem from a human donor in good health. Both conserved end residues are part of each CDR3. Fields, in order: J gene, clone size, D gene, V gene, CDR3 protein, CDR3 DNA. The D gene is left open where the match is weak. Part of the rows lack a size; the others show once, few, many or a class for expanded clones.

TRBJ2-5,NA,TRBD1,TRBV5-1,CASSTGQGQETQYF,TGCGCCAGCAGCACCGGACAGGGCCAGGAGACCCAGTACTTC
TRBJ2-3,NA,TRBD1,TRBV30,CAWSVGTASTDTQYF,TGTGCCTGGAGTGTTGGGACAGCTAGCACAGATACGCAGTATTTT
TRBJ1-3,once,NA,TRBV28,CASTPPVAGDRSGNTIYF,TGTGCCAGCACCCCACCGGTTGCAGGGGACCGCTCTGGAAACACCATATATTTT
TRBJ1-1,few,NA,TRBV30,CAWSPGTGTEAFF,TGTGCCTGGAGCCCAGGGACGGGAACTGAAGCTTTCTTT
TRBJ2-5,NA,NA,TRBV10-2,CASSEGVADQETQYF,TGCGCCAGCAGTGAAGGAGTGGCAGACCAAGAGACCCAGTACTTC
TRBJ2-2,NA,TRBD1,TRBV19,CASSPGTGGFGELFF,TGTGCCAGTAGTCCCGGGACAGGGGGCTTCGGGGAGCTGTTTTTT
TRBJ2-3,NA,TRBD2,TRBV28,CASSLAGGADTQYF,TGTGCCAGCAGTCTAGCGGGAGGTGCAGATACGCAGTATTTT
TRBJ2-7,NA,NA,TRBV6-5,CASSLRPTGHEQYF,TGTGCCAGCAGTCTCCGCCCTACAGGTCACGAGCAGTACTTC
TRBJ2-5,NA,TRBD2,TRBV15,CATSAGGAGGLETQYF,TGTGCCACCAGCGCAGGGGGAGCGGGGGGCCTGGAGACCCAGTACTTC
TRBJ2-5,NA,NA,TRBV6-5,CASSPWLMGETQYF,TGTGCCAGCAGTCCATGGCTGATGGGTGAGACCCAGTACTTC
TRBJ2-5,few,TRBD2,TRBV4-2,CASRHGTSGPQETQYF,TGTGCCAGCAGACACGGGACTAGCGGGCCCCAAGAGACCCAGTACTTC
TRBJ1-5,NA,NA,TRBV6-1,CASSEIWASNQPQHF,TGTGCCAGCAGTGAAATATGGGCTAGCAATCAGCCCCAGCATTTT
TRBJ2-2,NA,TRBD2,TRBV18,CASSQRETGTGELFF,TGTGCCAGCTCACAGCGGGAGACGGGGACCGGGGAGCTGTTTTTT
TRBJ2-1,NA,TRBD2,TRBV5-4,CASSSGTSYSEQFF,TGTGCCAGCAGCTCCGGGACTAGCTACAGTGAGCAGTTCTTC
TRBJ1-1,NA,NA,TRBV10-3,CAISGPVGDAYTEAFF,TGTGCCATCAGTGGCCCTGTGGGGGACGCTTACACTGAAGCTTTCTTT
TRBJ2-1,NA,TRBD2,TRBV7-3,CASSPIPIGGGSHNEQFF,TGTGCCAGCAGCCCGATACCGATTGGCGGGGGTTCCCACAATGAGCAGTTCTTC
TRBJ1-5,NA,TRBD1,TRBV2,CASSEQGANQPQHF,TGTGCCAGCAGTGAACAGGGGGCAAATCAGCCCCAGCATTTT
TRBJ2-2,NA,NA,TRBV7-3,CASSLDIRPTGELFF,TGTGCCAGCAGCCTTGACATCCGCCCCACCGGGGAGCTGTTTTTT
TRBJ1-5,NA,TRBD1,TRBV19,CASGTGDQPQHF,TGTGCCAGCGGGACAGGGGATCAGCCCCAGCATTTT
TRBJ1-2,NA,TRBD1,TRBV29-1,CSVGSGQGIGGYTF,TGCAGCGTTGGTTCGGGACAGGGAATCGGTGGCTACACCTTC
TRBJ2-7,NA,TRBD1,TRBV4-3,CASSQDPRDSEQYF,TGCGCCAGCAGCCAAGATCCCCGGGACAGCGAGCAGTACTTC
TRBJ2-5,NA,TRBD2,TRBV29-1,CSVSQGGETQYF,TGCAGCGTTTCCCAGGGAGGGGAGACCCAGTACTTC
TRBJ2-4,NA,NA,TRBV7-2,CASSLRWAGDIQYF,TGTGCCAGCAGCCTTAGGTGGGCAGGCGACATTCAGTACTTC
TRBJ2-1,NA,TRBD2,TRBV19,CASSIGGLAGRYNEQFF,TGTGCCAGTAGTATAGGGGGGCTAGCGGGGAGGTACAATGAGCAGTTCTTC
TRBJ2-7,NA,TRBD2,TRBV19,CASSTGVAGGQEQYF,TGTGCCAGTAGTACGGGGGTAGCGGGGGGGCAAGAGCAGTACTTC
TRBJ1-3,NA,NA,TRBV11-3,CASSLAGSGNTIYF,TGTGCCAGCAGCTTAGCTGGCTCTGGAAACACCATATATTTT
TRBJ1-2,NA,NA,TRBV19,CASSTTRTTNFYGYTF,TGTGCCAGTAGTACAACGAGGACAACTAATTTCTATGGCTACACCTTC
TRBJ2-1,NA,TRBD2,TRBV5-1,CASSVGHRTSGSSYNEQFF,TGCGCCAGCAGCGTCGGACACCGGACTAGCGGTAGCTCCTACAATGAGCAGTTCTTC
TRBJ1-6,NA,TRBD1,TRBV12-5,CASGPGTGINSPLHF,TGTGCTAGTGGTCCGGGGACAGGGATTAATTCACCCCTCCACTTT
TRBJ1-6,NA,NA,TRBV18,CASRNMGNSPLHF,TGTGCCAGCCGAAATATGGGGAATTCACCCCTCCACTTT
TRBJ2-1,NA,NA,TRBV9,CASSAGGPDNEQFF,TGTGCCAGCAGCGCGGGGGGCCCGGACAATGAGCAGTTCTTC
TRBJ2-7,NA,TRBD1,TRBV9,CASSVEAGGSEQYF,TGTGCCAGCAGCGTAGAAGCAGGGGGCTCCGAGCAGTACTTC
TRBJ1-6,NA,NA,TRBV7-9,CASSSDPRVRSPLHF,TGTGCCAGCAGCTCCGACCCTCGAGTGCGTTCACCCCTCCACTTT
TRBJ2-1,NA,NA,TRBV6-5,CASSRGELRNEQFF,TGTGCCAGTTCCCGAGGCGAGTTGCGCAATGAGCAGTTCTTC
TRBJ2-2,NA,TRBD2,TRBV5-1,CASSLVAGGATGELFF,TGCGCCAGCAGCTTGGTAGCGGGAGGCGCCACCGGGGAGCTGTTTTTT
TRBJ2-5,NA,NA,TRBV10-3,CAITPGLSSVETQYF,TGTGCCATCACCCCGGGACTCTCTAGTGTGGAGACCCAGTACTTC
TRBJ1-2,NA,NA,TRBV11-1,CASSSVQGPYTF,TGTGCCAGCAGCTCGGTTCAGGGGCCGTACACCTTC